Below are 18 T cell receptor beta chains sequenced from a single sample in a study of metastatic and nonmetastatic thyroid tumors. TCRdb reanalyzed the PCR reads via MiXCR. Altogether 24,000 or so clones are present, around a fifth being singletons, with the ten largest covering approximately 13%. Before thyroid surgery, none of the patients had received any treatment. The source material was tumor tissue. These receptor sequences come from a female donor with papillary thyroid cancer or a benign thyroid nodule (not recorded which). Some clones in this sample may be carry-over from other donors' samples.

In its sample, this clone was seen many times. The genes are TRBV29-1 and TRBJ1-1; a weak D match, TRBD1 (5 bases). The V and J ends lost 2 bases and 3 bases respectively, with 13 bases between them. Germline V gene sequence: CDR1 SQVTM, CDR2 ANQGSEA. The CDR3 length is 14 residues. The CDR3 region is CSVERTPGDTEAFF. CDR3 bases: TGCAGCGTTGAAAGGACACCGGGAGACACTGAAGCTTTCTTT.

This clone occurred a few times. The gene calls are TRBV19 and TRBJ2-4; 11 positions agree with TRBD1. J lost 4 bases, V lost 3 bases, and 2 bases had no gene match. The CDR3 is 15 amino acids. CDR1 LNHDA and CDR2 SQIVND come from the germline V gene (reference sequence). As DNA, the CDR3 is TGTGCCAGTAGTATTTGGGACAGGGGGAAAAACATTCAGTACTTC. This translates into CASSIWDRGKNIQYF. The full variable domain, in which reference TRBV19 and TRBJ2-4 provide the parts outside the CDR3, is DGGITQSPKYLFRKEGQNVTLSCEQNLNHDAMYWYRQDPGQGLRLIYYSQIVNDFQKGDIAEGYSVSREKKESFPLTVTSAQKNPTAFYLCASSIWDRGKNIQYFGAGTRLSVL.

The rearrangement joins TRBV6-2 or TRBV6-3 to TRBJ2-7; 10 bases map to TRBD2. Losses at the gene ends were 6 bases for V and 7 bases for J; bases not matched to a gene: 9. Germline assignment: CDR1 MNHEY and CDR2 SVGEGT. The CDR3 extends over 14 amino acids. Written as DNA, the CDR3 is TGTGCCAGCAGCCTAGCGGGGGCCTCGGGAGAGCAGTACTTC. Its protein is CASSLAGASGEQYF.

This clone was counted a few times. This chain uses TRBV3-1 with TRBJ1-5, with D hard to call. Trimming removed 0 bases from V and 9 bases from J, with 9 bases in between. Germline lookup yields CDR1 LGHDT and CDR2 YNNKEL (reference sequence). CDR3 length: 13 amino acids. This chain's CDR3 is CASSQDPAGPQHF. The CDR3 nucleotides are TGTGCCAGCAGCCAAGATCCGGCGGGGCCCCAGCATTTT.

The CDR3 spells CASSPGTGVGRYGYTF. CDR3 DNA: TGTGCCAGCAGTCCCGGGACAGGGGTTGGTCGCTATGGCTACACCTTC. The chain carries TRBV28 and TRBJ1-2; 10 bases agree with TRBD1. This CDR3 region has 16 residues. Trimming cost V 5 bases and J 4 bases; bases outside gene matches: 10. CDR1 MDHEN and CDR2 SYDVKM come from the germline V gene.

Many counts were recorded for this clone. This CDR3 is CASRDRGNYGYTF. CDR3 DNA sequence: TGTGCCAGCCGTGACAGGGGCAACTATGGCTACACCTTC. The chain joins TRBV19 to TRBJ1-2; 8 bases line up with TRBD1. Trimming took 9 bases from V and 2 from J; bases not matched to a gene: 5. The germline V gene encodes CDR1 LNHDA and CDR2 SQIVND (reference sequence). This CDR3 is 13 amino acids long.

V gene TRBV3-1 combines with J gene TRBJ1-4; TRBD1 matches 8 bases. Per germline, CDR1 LGHDT and CDR2 YNNKEL (reference sequence). The CDR3 is 13 residues long. The J segment lost 15 bases and the V segment lost 1 base, leaving 7 bases of the junction unmatched. CDR3 nucleotides: TGTGCCAGCAGCCAAGGTTTGGGACAGGCAGTGTTTTTT. It translates to CASSQGLGQAVFF.

The chain couples TRBV7-3 to TRBJ2-1; 8 nucleotides align to TRBD2. V shed 5 bases, J shed 0 bases, and the junction held 3 bases outside the gene matches. Per germline, CDR1 SGHTA and CDR2 FQGTGA. The CDR3 is made up of 15 amino acids. The CDR3 here is CASSPLAVSYNEQFF. DNA of the CDR3: TGTGCCAGCAGCCCACTAGCGGTCTCCTACAATGAGCAGTTCTTC. The complete variable domain, with remaining parts taken from reference TRBV7-3 and TRBJ2-1, reads GAGVSQTPSNKVTEKGKYVELRCDPISGHTALYWYRQSLGQGPEFLIYFQGTGAADDSGLPNDRFFAVRPEGSVSTLKIQRTERGDSAVYLCASSPLAVSYNEQFFGPGTRLTVL.

The chain employs TRBV4-3 and TRBJ2-2, with D perhaps TRBD2 (6 bases). V lost 0 bases and J lost 0, with 14 bases in between. Per germline, CDR1 LGHNA and CDR2 YSLEER. CDR3 length: 18 amino acids. The DNA of the CDR3 is TGCGCCAGCAGCCAAGATTGGTTTAGCGGAGCGAACACCGGGGAGCTGTTTTTT. Its translation is CASSQDWFSGANTGELFF.

This clone was counted ten times or more. V and J are TRBV28 and TRBJ1-1, with 9 bases matching TRBD1. The germline gives CDR1 MDHEN, CDR2 SYDVKM. Losses at the gene ends were 3 bases for V and 1 base for J; bases not matched to a gene: 12. This CDR3 comprises 18 residues. CDR3 in amino acids: CASSLTGGGRWGNTEAFF. The CDR3 region has the DNA TGTGCCAGCAGTTTGACAGGGGGGGGCCGCTGGGGGAACACTGAAGCTTTCTTT.

Comments on this clone: The junction differs from germline at one of its ends, possibly a read error. The chain joins TRBV10-2 to TRBJ1-5; 7 bases agree with TRBD1. CDR3 length: 14 amino acids. From germline, CDR1 is WSHSY and CDR2 SAAADI. The CDR3 DNA reads as TGCTCCAGCAGGGAGGGGGCAACGCGTCAGCCCCAGCATTTT. This codes for CSSREGATRQPQHF.

DNA for the CDR3: TGTGCCAGCAGCTTCTATCCCTCTACTAGCGTGAGGCTCTACGAGCAGTACTTC. Its translation is CASSFYPSTSVRLYEQYF. The J gene is TRBJ2-7, the V gene TRBV11-2; 7 bases are shared with TRBD2. Germline V gives CDR1 SGHAT, CDR2 FQNNGV. The CDR3 runs to 18 residues. Trimming cost V 3 bases and J 3 bases; bases outside gene matches: 17.

This clone was detected only a few times. V gene TRBV20-1 combines with J gene TRBJ2-1, with TRBD2 identical over 13 bases. The germline V gene has CDR1 DFQATT and CDR2 SNEGSKA (reference sequence). Trimming cost V 0 bases and J 0 bases; bases outside gene matches: 5. The CDR3 totals 18 residues. The CDR3 spells CSARDGTSGIPSYNEQFF. DNA of the CDR3: TGCAGTGCTAGAGATGGGACTAGCGGGATACCCTCCTACAATGAGCAGTTCTTC.

The chain employs TRBV7-9 and TRBJ2-7, with D unresolved. This CDR3 comprises 13 residues. Germline V CDR1 and CDR2: SEHNR, FQNEAQ (reference sequence). The V end was cut by 5 bases, the J end by 1 base, with 9 bases between. Here the CDR3 DNA reads TGTGCCAGCAGCCTAGGACCATCCTACGAGCAGTACTTC. Translating gives CASSLGPSYEQYF.

V usage is TRBV6-1 and J usage is TRBJ1-3; tentative D call: TRBD1 (6 bases). V was cut by 5 bases and J by 4 bases, with 9 bases left in between. Germline-derived CDR1 and CDR2 are MNHNS and SASEGT. The CDR3 has 13 residues. CDR3 amino acids: CASSPGTGNTIYF. The CDR3 bases are TGTGCCAGCAGTCCCGGGACAGGAAACACCATATATTTT.

The CDR3: CASSSDLAGALETQYF. The CDR3 DNA follows: TGTGCCAGCAGCTCTGACCTAGCGGGAGCGTTGGAGACCCAGTACTTC. This chain uses TRBV11-3 with TRBJ2-5; TRBD2 aligns across 10 bases. CDR1 and CDR2 (germline): SGHNT, YENEEA. V was clipped by 4 bases and J by 5 bases; unmatched bases: 10. The CDR3 is 16 residues long.

This clone was observed many times. J is TRBJ2-5 and V is TRBV19; a possible D gene is TRBD1 (6 bases). This CDR3 spans 15 amino acids. Trimming removed 7 bases from V and 5 bases from J, with 20 bases in between. Germline values: CDR1 LNHDA, CDR2 SQIVND (reference sequence). The CDR3, as DNA: TGTGCCAGTATGCGCGCAGGGGCTCTTGGGGAGACCCAGTACTTC. This codes for CASMRAGALGETQYF. Drawing the rest from reference TRBV19 and TRBJ2-5, the complete variable domain is DGGITQSPKYLFRKEGQNVTLSCEQNLNHDAMYWYRQDPGQGLRLIYYSQIVNDFQKGDIAEGYSVSREKKESFPLTVTSAQKNPTAFYLCASMRAGALGETQYFGPGTRLLVL.

This clone occurred a few times. The rearrangement uses TRBV30 and TRBJ1-2; D gene unclear. This CDR3 has 14 amino acids. Germline V gene sequence: CDR1 GTSNPN, CDR2 SVGIG (reference sequence). Trimming removed 4 bases from V and 4 bases from J, with 16 bases in between. CDR3 sequence reads: CAWTRRPGIYGYTF. CDR3 nucleotide sequence: TGTGCCTGGACCCGACGTCCGGGCATCTATGGCTACACCTTC.